What follows are 23 T cell receptor beta chains derived from one specimen sequenced in a study of cytomegalovirus exposure and HLA in healthy donors. Measured with immunoSEQ multiplex PCR; TCRdb has only the in-frame clones, and not every one. The sample contains 150,000 to 170,000 clones, 65% to 90% of which appear only once. The source material was PBMCs. These receptors all come from a man aged 18 to 29 in good health and CMV-seropositive.

This chain connects TRBV5-6 to TRBJ2-2, with a weak D call TRBD1 (5 bases). The CDR3 runs 13 residues. The germline CDR1 and CDR2 sequences are SGHDT and YYEEEE. Trimming shortened V by 4 bases and J by 4 bases, and 8 bases separated the two germline ends. The chain's CDR3 is CASSQGITGELFF. The CDR3 DNA reads TGTGCCAGCAGCCAGGGAATCACCGGGGAGCTGTTTTTT.

This chain links TRBV5-8 with TRBJ2-7; 10 bases agree with TRBD1. This CDR3 spans 16 amino acids. Germline assignment: CDR1 SGHTS and CDR2 YDEGEE. The V segment lost 0 bases and the J segment 2 bases; nucleotides outside the gene matches: 5. The CDR3 DNA reads TGTGCCAGCAGCTTGGGGACAGGGGGAATCCCCTACGAGCAGTACTTC. Amino acids: CASSLGTGGIPYEQYF.

This clone has a single count. The J gene is TRBJ2-7, the V gene TRBV5-1; TRBD1 aligns across 12 bases. Germline CDR1 SGHRS, CDR2 YFSETQ. V lost 4 bases, J lost 2 bases, and 4 bases stayed unmatched. This CDR3 contains 15 residues. CDR3 in DNA: TGCGCCAGCAGCGAGGGACAGGGGGCAACCTACGAGCAGTACTTC. Translation: CASSEGQGATYEQYF.

This chain uses TRBV6-5 with TRBJ2-7; D is unclear. The V and J ends lost 5 bases and 6 bases respectively, with 8 bases between them. The germline V gene encodes CDR1 MNHEY and CDR2 SVGAGI. The CDR3 spans 11 residues. CDR3 residues: CASSEVAEQYF. In nucleotides, the CDR3 is TGTGCCAGCAGTGAAGTAGCCGAGCAGTACTTC.

DNA for the CDR3: TGTGCCAGTAGTATAGGGGCAGGGGGCCCCTACGAGCAGTACTTC. This sequence encodes CASSIGAGGPYEQYF. The J gene is TRBJ2-7, the V gene TRBV19, with TRBD1 matching 8 bases. The CDR3 consists of 15 residues. The J segment lost 2 bases and the V segment lost 1 base, leaving 4 bases of the junction unmatched. Germline V lookup: CDR1 LNHDA, CDR2 SQIVND (reference sequence).

The gene calls are TRBV13 and TRBJ1-5, with D unresolved. Germline V gene data show CDR1 as PRHDT and CDR2 as FYEKMQ (reference sequence). There are 12 residues in the CDR3. V gave up 3 bases and J gave up 7 bases, with 7 bases separating them. CDR3 DNA sequence: TGTGCCAGCAGCTTGGGCGTCCAGCCCCAGCATTTT. The encoded protein is CASSLGVQPQHF. Filled out from reference TRBV13 and TRBJ1-5, the complete variable domain reads AAGVIQSPRHLIKEKRETATLKCYPIPRHDTVYWYQQGPGQDPQFLISFYEKMQSDKGSIPDRFSAQQFSDYHSELNMSSLELGDSALYFCASSLGVQPQHFGDGTRLSIL.

The chain employs TRBV6-6 and TRBJ2-7; D is perhaps TRBD1 (5 bases). With 0 bases removed from V and 8 bases from J, the gap between germline ends came to 11 bases. The CDR3 is 13 amino acids. The germline V gene has CDR1 MNHNY and CDR2 SVGAGI (reference sequence). In nucleotides, the CDR3 is TGTGCCAGCAGTTACTCCCCACAGGCTCAGCAGTACTTC. Amino acid sequence: CASSYSPQAQQYF.

The gene calls are TRBV11-2 and TRBJ2-3, with 10 nucleotides matching TRBD2. CDR1 SGHAT and CDR2 FQNNGV come from the germline V gene. The junction had 11 bases not matched to a gene; V was cut back by 8 bases and J by 3 bases. CDR3 length equals 16 residues. The CDR3 here is CASQDGLAGETDTQYF. The CDR3 DNA follows: TGTGCCAGCCAAGACGGGCTAGCGGGGGAGACAGATACGCAGTATTTT.

The chain's CDR3 is CASSSPGQGETQYF. The DNA of the CDR3 is TGTGCCAGCAGTTCCCCGGGACAGGGAGAGACCCAGTACTTC. The chain has TRBV28 and TRBJ2-5; 9 nucleotides line up with TRBD1. The length of the CDR3 is 14 residues. The ends lost 4 bases at V and 4 bases at J; junction bases unmatched: 4. CDR1 and CDR2 from the germline V gene are MDHEN and SYDVKM.

Details on this clone: The identical CDR3 is also encoded by other nucleotide sequences in the sample. The genes are TRBV5-1 and TRBJ2-1, with D tentatively TRBD2 (5 bases). The V and J ends lost 1 base and 1 base respectively, with 12 bases between them. Germline values: CDR1 SGHRS, CDR2 YFSETQ. This CDR3 contains 16 residues. CDR3 residues: CASSLTSGSSYNEQFF. The CDR3 nucleotides are TGCGCCAGCAGCTTGACCAGCGGCTCTTCCTACAATGAGCAGTTCTTC.

This rearrangement joins TRBV18 to TRBJ2-1; 10 nucleotides align to TRBD2. The ends lost 3 bases at V and 3 bases at J; junction bases unmatched: 2. The CDR3 has 15 amino acids. Germline V gene lookup returns CDR1 KGHSH and CDR2 LQKENI. The CDR3 here is CASSPGLANYNEQFF. CDR3 DNA: TGTGCCAGCTCACCGGGACTAGCGAACTACAATGAGCAGTTCTTC.

This clone occurred a few times. This rearrangement joins TRBV4-2 to TRBJ1-5; D gene uncertain. The CDR3 is made up of 14 amino acids. V was cut by 3 bases and J by 3 bases, with 9 bases left in between. Germline values: CDR1 LGHNA, CDR2 YNFKEQ. CDR3 nucleotides: TGTGCCAGCAGCCACGTCAGATACAATCAGCCCCAGCATTTT. This encodes CASSHVRYNQPQHF.

V usage is TRBV2 and J usage is TRBJ2-7; TRBD1 is a possible D gene (5 bases). This CDR3 is built from 13 residues. V lost 4 bases and J 3 bases, leaving 10 bases between the germline ends. The germline V gene has CDR1 SNHLY and CDR2 FYNNEI. The DNA of the CDR3 is TGTGCCAGCAGTGGGGGCAGGGACTACGAGCAGTACTTC. This gives the protein CASSGGRDYEQYF.

Here the CDR3 DNA reads TGTGCCAGCAGCCCCAGTCAGGGCATCCCCTACGAGCAGTACTTC. Amino acids: CASSPSQGIPYEQYF. This chain connects TRBV7-7 to TRBJ2-7; TRBD1 might be the D (5 bases). The CDR3 runs 15 residues. The V gene lost 5 bases and the J gene lost 2 bases, with 16 bases spanning the gap. In germline, CDR1 is SSHAT, CDR2 FNYEAQ (reference sequence).

The rearrangement uses TRBV6-1 and TRBJ2-7; TRBD1 matches at 9 bases. CDR1 and CDR2 from the germline V gene are MNHNS and SASEGT. The V and J ends lost 2 bases and 3 bases, in that order; junction bases with no gene match: 5. The CDR3 loop spans 15 amino acids. The CDR3 here is CASSERGQGFYEQYF. As DNA, the CDR3 is TGTGCCAGCAGTGAAAGGGGACAGGGTTTCTACGAGCAGTACTTC.

The rearrangement uses TRBV11-2 and TRBJ2-7; no definite D call. Deletions cut 4 bases from V and 0 bases from J, with 13 bases between. The CDR3 has 15 amino acids. Germline V gene sequence: CDR1 SGHAT, CDR2 FQNNGV. The CDR3: CASSSSSVPSYEQYF. CDR3 DNA: TGTGCCAGCAGCTCGTCTTCGGTCCCCTCCTACGAGCAGTACTTC.

The V gene is TRBV11-3, the J gene TRBJ2-3, with 14 bases lining up with TRBD2. Germline values: CDR1 SGHNT, CDR2 YENEEA. Trimming at V came to 5 bases and at J to 5 bases, leaving 3 bases not matched to a gene. The CDR3 is made up of 15 amino acids. The CDR3 here is CASSPGTSGGDTQYF. DNA for the CDR3: TGTGCCAGCAGCCCCGGGACTAGCGGGGGAGATACGCAGTATTTT.

The chain links TRBV19 to TRBJ2-1; TRBD2 matches at 9 bases. The junction had 9 bases not matched to a gene; V was cut back by 6 bases and J by 3 bases. The CDR3 is 16 residues long. Germline CDR1 and CDR2: LNHDA and SQIVND (reference sequence). The CDR3 protein is CASRRTASGNYNEQFF. The CDR3 nucleotides read TGTGCCAGTAGAAGAACGGCTAGCGGGAACTACAATGAGCAGTTCTTC. The complete variable domain, with remaining parts taken from reference TRBV19 and TRBJ2-1, reads DGGITQSPKYLFRKEGQNVTLSCEQNLNHDAMYWYRQDPGQGLRLIYYSQIVNDFQKGDIAEGYSVSREKKESFPLTVTSAQKNPTAFYLCASRRTASGNYNEQFFGPGTRLTVL.

The chain uses TRBV6-1 and TRBJ2-3, with 7 bases identical to TRBD2. CDR1 and CDR2 from the germline V gene are MNHNS and SASEGT. There are 14 residues in the CDR3. V lost 7 bases, J lost 2 bases, and 6 bases stayed unmatched. The CDR3 DNA reads TGTGCCAGCACTAGAGCGGGGCTCACAGATACGCAGTATTTT. This encodes CASTRAGLTDTQYF.

In its sample, this clone was seen a few times. This chain connects TRBV7-9 to TRBJ1-2; 7 bases fit TRBD1. The trim removed 2 bases at V and 3 bases at J, leaving 9 bases unmatched. The CDR3 runs to 16 residues. The germline V gene has CDR1 SEHNR and CDR2 FQNEAQ (reference sequence). Here the CDR3 reads CASSLLTGRQDYGYTF. CDR3 nucleotides: TGTGCCAGCAGCTTATTGACAGGGAGACAGGACTATGGCTACACCTTC.

The chain is built from TRBV7-9 and TRBJ2-2; D remains unclear. V was clipped by 3 bases and J by 6 bases, with 5 bases between them. Germline V gives CDR1 SEHNR, CDR2 FQNEAQ (reference sequence). There are 12 residues in the CDR3. As DNA, the CDR3 is TGTGCCAGCAGCTTCTTATCCGGGGAGCTGTTTTTT. Translation gives CASSFLSGELFF.

The V and J genes are TRBV9 and TRBJ2-2; 7 bases match TRBD2. The germline CDR1 and CDR2 sequences are SGDLS and YYNGEE. V lost 3 bases, J lost 7 bases, and 3 bases stayed unmatched. CDR3 length equals 13 residues. The CDR3 region has the DNA TGTGCCAGCAGCGGGGAGGGCTACGGGGAGCTGTTTTTT. Its protein product is CASSGEGYGELFF.

The chain is built from TRBV7-2 and TRBJ1-1; D is unclear. V was shortened by 5 bases and J by 3 bases, with 16 bases between the two germline ends. The CDR3 contains 15 residues. Germline V gene sequence: CDR1 SGHTA, CDR2 FQGNSA. CDR3 DNA sequence: TGTGCCAGCAGCCCCTTTTTCCCACTATACACTGAAGCTTTCTTT. It yields the protein CASSPFFPLYTEAFF.